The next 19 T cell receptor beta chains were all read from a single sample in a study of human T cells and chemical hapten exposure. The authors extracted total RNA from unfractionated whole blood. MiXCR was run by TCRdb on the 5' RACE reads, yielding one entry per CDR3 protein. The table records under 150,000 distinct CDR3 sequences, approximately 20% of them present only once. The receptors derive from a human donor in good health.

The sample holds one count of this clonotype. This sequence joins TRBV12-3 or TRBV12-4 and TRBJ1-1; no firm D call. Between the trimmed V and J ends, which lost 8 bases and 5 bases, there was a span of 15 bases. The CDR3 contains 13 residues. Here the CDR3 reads CASGLASGTEAFF. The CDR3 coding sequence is TGTGCCAGCGGACTCGCGTCGGGGACTGAAGCTTTCTTT.

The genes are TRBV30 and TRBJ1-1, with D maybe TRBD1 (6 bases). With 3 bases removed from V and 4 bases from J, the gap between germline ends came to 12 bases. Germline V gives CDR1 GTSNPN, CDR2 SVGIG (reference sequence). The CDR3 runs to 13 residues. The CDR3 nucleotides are TGTGCCTGGAGGGTCAGGGGTTTCACTGAAGCTTTCTTT. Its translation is CAWRVRGFTEAFF.

CDR3 amino acids: CASSFPWTGSNEQFF. The CDR3 coding sequence is TGTGCCAGCAGTTTCCCCTGGACAGGGTCAAATGAGCAGTTCTTC. The chain carries TRBV28 and TRBJ2-1, with TRBD1 identical over 8 bases. Germline lookup yields CDR1 MDHEN and CDR2 SYDVKM. J lost 7 bases, V lost 3 bases, and 8 bases had no gene match. The CDR3 runs to 15 residues.

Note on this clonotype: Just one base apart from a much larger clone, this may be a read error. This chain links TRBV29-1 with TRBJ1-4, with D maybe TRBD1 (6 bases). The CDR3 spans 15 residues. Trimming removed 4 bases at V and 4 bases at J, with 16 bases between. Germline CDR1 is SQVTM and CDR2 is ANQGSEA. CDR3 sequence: CSVGGAESRNEKLFF. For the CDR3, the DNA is TGCAGCGTTGGGGGGGCTGAAAGCCGTAATGAAAAACTGTTTTTT. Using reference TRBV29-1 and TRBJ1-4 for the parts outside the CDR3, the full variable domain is SAVISQKPSRDICQRGTSLTIQCQVDSQVTMMFWYRQQPGQSLTLIATANQGSEATYESGFVIDKFPISRPNLTFSTLTVSNMSPEDSSIYLCSVGGAESRNEKLFFGSGTQLSVL.

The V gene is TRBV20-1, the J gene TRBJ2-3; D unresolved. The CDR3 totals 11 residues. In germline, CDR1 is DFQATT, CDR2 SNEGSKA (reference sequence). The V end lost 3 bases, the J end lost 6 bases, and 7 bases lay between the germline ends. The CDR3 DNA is TGCAGTGCTAGTTGGGCGGATACGCAGTATTTT. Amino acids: CSASWADTQYF.

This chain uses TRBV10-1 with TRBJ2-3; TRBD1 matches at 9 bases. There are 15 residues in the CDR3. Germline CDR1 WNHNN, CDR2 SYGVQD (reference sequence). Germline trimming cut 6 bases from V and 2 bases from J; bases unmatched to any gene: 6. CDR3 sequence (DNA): TGCGCCAGCAGCGAAGGACAGGGGAACACAGATACGCAGTATTTT. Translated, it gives CASSEGQGNTDTQYF.

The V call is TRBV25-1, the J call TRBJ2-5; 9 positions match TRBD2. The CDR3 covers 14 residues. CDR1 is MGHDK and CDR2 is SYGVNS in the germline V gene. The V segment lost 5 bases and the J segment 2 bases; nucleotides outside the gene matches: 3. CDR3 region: CASSRLAEQETQYF. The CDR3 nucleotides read TGTGCCAGCAGTAGACTAGCGGAACAAGAGACCCAGTACTTC.

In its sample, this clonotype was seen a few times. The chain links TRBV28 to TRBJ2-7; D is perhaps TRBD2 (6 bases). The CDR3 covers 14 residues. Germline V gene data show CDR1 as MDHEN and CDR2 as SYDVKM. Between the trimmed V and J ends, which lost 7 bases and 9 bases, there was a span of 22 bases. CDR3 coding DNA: TGTGCCAGCACCCCCCCGCGGAACCCGGGAGTGCAGTACTTC. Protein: CASTPPRNPGVQYF.

CDR3 amino acids: CASGQGVQPQHF. In nucleotides, the CDR3 is TGTGCCAGTGGACAGGGGGTGCAGCCCCAGCATTTT. The chain links TRBV28 to TRBJ1-5; TRBD1 matches at 10 bases. Germline V CDR1 and CDR2: MDHEN, SYDVKM. The junction had 3 bases not matched to a gene; V was cut back by 9 bases and J by 7 bases. CDR3 length equals 12 residues.

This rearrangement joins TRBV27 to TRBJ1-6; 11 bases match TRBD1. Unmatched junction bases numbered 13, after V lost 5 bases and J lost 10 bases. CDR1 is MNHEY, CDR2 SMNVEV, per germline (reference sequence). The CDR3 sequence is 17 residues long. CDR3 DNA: TGTGCCAGCAGTCCCGTCGGACAGGGGGCTTTGGGGTCACCCCTCCACTTT. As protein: CASSPVGQGALGSPLHF.

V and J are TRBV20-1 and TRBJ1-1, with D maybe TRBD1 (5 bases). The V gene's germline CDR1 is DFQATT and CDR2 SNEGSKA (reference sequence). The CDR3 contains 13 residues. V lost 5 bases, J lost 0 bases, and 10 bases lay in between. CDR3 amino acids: CSAAGALNTEAFF. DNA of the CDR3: TGCAGTGCTGCCGGGGCATTGAACACTGAAGCTTTCTTT.

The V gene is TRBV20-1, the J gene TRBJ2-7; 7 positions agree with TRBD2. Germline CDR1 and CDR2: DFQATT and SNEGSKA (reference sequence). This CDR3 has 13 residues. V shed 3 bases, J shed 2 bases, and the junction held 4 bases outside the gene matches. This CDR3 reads CSASPREPYEQYF. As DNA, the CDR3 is TGCAGTGCTAGTCCGCGGGAGCCCTACGAGCAGTACTTC.

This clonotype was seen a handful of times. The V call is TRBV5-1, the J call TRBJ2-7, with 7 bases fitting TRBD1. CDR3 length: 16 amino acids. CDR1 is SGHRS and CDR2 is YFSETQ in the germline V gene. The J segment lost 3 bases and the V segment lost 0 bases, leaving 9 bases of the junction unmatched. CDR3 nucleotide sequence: TGCGCCAGCAGCTTGGACCCAGGACAGGCCTACTACGAGCAGTACTTC. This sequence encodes CASSLDPGQAYYEQYF.

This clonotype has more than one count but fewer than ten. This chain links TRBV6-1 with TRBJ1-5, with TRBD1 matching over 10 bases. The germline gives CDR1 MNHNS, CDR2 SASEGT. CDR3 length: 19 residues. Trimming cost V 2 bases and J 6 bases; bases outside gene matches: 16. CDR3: CASSERSLTGGVFGQPQHF. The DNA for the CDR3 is TGTGCCAGCAGTGAACGGTCGTTGACAGGGGGCGTTTTTGGTCAGCCCCAGCATTTT.

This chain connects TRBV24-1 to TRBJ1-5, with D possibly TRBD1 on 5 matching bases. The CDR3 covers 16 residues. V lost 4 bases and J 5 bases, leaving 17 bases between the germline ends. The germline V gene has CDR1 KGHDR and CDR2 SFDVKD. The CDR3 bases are TGTGCCACCAGTGAACCCCGAGGGGTTGAGGATCAGCCCCAGCATTTT. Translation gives CATSEPRGVEDQPQHF.

The CDR3 nucleotides are TGTGCCAGCAGCCAGGCGGATCCGGTTTATCAGCCCCAGCATTTT. It encodes CASSQADPVYQPQHF. The V call is TRBV7-8, the J call TRBJ1-5; D is undetermined. Between the trimmed V and J ends, which lost 5 bases and 5 bases, there was a span of 16 bases. This CDR3 contains 15 residues. The germline CDR1 and CDR2 sequences are SGHVS and FQNEAQ.

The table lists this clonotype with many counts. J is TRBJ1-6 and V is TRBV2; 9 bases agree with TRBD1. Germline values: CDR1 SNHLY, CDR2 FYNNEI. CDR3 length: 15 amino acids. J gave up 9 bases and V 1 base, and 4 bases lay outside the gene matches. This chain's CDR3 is CASSEEGQGISPLHF. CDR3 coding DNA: TGTGCCAGCAGTGAAGAGGGACAGGGTATTTCACCCCTCCACTTT. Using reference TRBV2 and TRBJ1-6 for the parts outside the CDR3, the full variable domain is EPEVTQTPSHQVTQMGQEVILRCVPISNHLYFYWYRQILGQKVEFLVSFYNNEISEKSEIFDDQFSVERPDGSNFTLKIRSTKLEDSAMYFCASSEEGQGISPLHFGNGTRLTVT.

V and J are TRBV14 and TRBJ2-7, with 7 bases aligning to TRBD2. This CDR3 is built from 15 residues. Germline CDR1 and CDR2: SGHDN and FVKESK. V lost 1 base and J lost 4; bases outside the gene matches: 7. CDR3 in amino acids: CASSQVPGLVYEQYF. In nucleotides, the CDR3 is TGTGCCAGCAGCCAAGTACCCGGACTAGTTTACGAGCAGTACTTC.

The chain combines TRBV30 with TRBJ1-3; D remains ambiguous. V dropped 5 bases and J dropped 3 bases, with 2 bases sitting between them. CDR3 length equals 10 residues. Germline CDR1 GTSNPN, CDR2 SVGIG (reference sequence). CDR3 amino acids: CAWLGNTIYF. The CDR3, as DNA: TGTGCCTGGCTTGGAAACACCATATATTTT.